This entry features one T cell receptor (beta chain) sequence. Its antigen is not identified. These data originate in a study of CD8 T cell repertoires and HIV-1 epitope variants. Study-wide background: Tested: three Gag epitope families, Nef HW9 and YT9.

This CDR3 has 14 amino acids. The germline gives CDR1 LNHDA, CDR2 SQIVND (reference sequence). Trimming removed 5 bases from V and 7 bases from J, with 12 bases in between. Sequenced by immunoSEQ multiplex PCR; TCRdb stores in-frame clones only, minus some. The table has 3,500 to 5,500 clones, roughly two thirds seen once. The receptor was derived from a male donor with HIV. V is TRBV19 and J is TRBJ1-6; D might be TRBD1 (5 bases). Specimen: cultured CD8+ T cells derived from PBMCs. The CDR3 reads CASSVSRGNSPLHF. The CDR3 DNA is TGTGCCAGTAGTGTTTCTCGGGGGAATTCACCCCTCCACTTT.